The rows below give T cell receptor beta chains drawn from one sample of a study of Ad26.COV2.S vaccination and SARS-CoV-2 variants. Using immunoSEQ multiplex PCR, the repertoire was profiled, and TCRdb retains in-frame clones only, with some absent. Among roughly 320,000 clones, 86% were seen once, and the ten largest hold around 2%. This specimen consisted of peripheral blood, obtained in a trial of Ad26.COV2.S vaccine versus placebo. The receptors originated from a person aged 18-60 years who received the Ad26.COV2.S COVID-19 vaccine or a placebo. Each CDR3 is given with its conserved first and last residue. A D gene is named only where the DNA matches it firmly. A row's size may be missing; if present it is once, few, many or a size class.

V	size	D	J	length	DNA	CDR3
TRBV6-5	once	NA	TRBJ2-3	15	TGTGCCAGCACCTATGGCGGAAAGAGCACAGATACGCAGTATTTT	CASTYGGKSTDTQYF
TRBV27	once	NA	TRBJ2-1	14	TGTGCCAGCAGTTTTCGAGGGAGACGGGATGAGCAGTTCTTC	CASSFRGRRDEQFF
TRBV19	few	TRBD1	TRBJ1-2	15	TGTGCCAGTAGGCCTGTCCGGGACAGCAACTATGGCTACACCTTC	CASRPVRDSNYGYTF
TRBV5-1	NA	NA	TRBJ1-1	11	TGCGCCAGCAGCTTCGGGACAGAAGCTTTCTTT	CASSFGTEAFF
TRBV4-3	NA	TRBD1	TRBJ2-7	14	TGCGCCAGCAGCCAACAGACAGGGGCCTACGAGCAGTACTTC	CASSQQTGAYEQYF
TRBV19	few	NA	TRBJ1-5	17	TGTGCCAGTAGTATATTACTTTGGGGGAAAGGGAATCAGCCCCAGCATTTT	CASSILLWGKGNQPQHF
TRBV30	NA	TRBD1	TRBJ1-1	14	TGTGCCTGGAACGAGGGACAGAGGGGGACTGAAGCTTTCTTT	CAWNEGQRGTEAFF
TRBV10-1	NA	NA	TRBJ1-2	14	TGCGCCAGCAGTGCAACCCTGGACGGGCATGGCTACACCTTC	CASSATLDGHGYTF
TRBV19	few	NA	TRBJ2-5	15	TGTGCCAGTAGTATAATCGGGCAGGGCAGCGAGACCCAGTACTTC	CASSIIGQGSETQYF
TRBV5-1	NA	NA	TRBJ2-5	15	TGCGCCAGCAGCTTGGTTCCGGGGCCAGGAGAGACCCAGTACTTC	CASSLVPGPGETQYF
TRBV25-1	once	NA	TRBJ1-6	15	TGTGCCAGCAGTGTCTCCGGGCCAAGTAATTCACCCCTCCACTTT	CASSVSGPSNSPLHF
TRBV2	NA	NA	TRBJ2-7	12	TGTGCCAGCAGTGAGATGGCGGGCCGTCTCCACTTC	CASSEMAGRLHF
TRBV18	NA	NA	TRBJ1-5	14	TGTGCCAGCTCACCACAGGGGGGGAATCAGCCCCAGCATTTT	CASSPQGGNQPQHF
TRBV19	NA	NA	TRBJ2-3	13	TGTGCCAGTAGTATAAGGGAGAGAGATACGCAGTATTTT	CASSIRERDTQYF
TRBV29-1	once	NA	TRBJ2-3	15	TGCAGCTTTGTCGGACTTATCGCTAGCACAGATACGCAGTATTTT	CSFVGLIASTDTQYF
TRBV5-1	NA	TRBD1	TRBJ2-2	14	TGCGCCAGCAGAATGACAGGGAGTACCGGGGAGCTGTTTTTT	CASRMTGSTGELFF
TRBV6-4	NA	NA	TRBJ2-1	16	TGTGCCAGCAGTGATATATTTCGGGGCTCCTACAATGAGCAGTTCTTC	CASSDIFRGSYNEQFF
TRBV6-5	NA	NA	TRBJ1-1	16	TGTGCCAGCAGTTACTCGGGGGGGCGTACGAACACTGAAGCTTTCTTT	CASSYSGGRTNTEAFF
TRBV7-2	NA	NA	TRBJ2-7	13	TGTGCCAGCAGCTTACGTGGGCGATACGAGCAGTACTTC	CASSLRGRYEQYF
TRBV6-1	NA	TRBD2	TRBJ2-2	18	TGTGCCAGCAGTGAAGCCCCCGGGGGGGGGAGAATCACCGGGGAGCTGTTTTTT	CASSEAPGGGRITGELFF
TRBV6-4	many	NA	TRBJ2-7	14	TGTGCCAGCAGAGACTACAGTACCTCGTGCGAGCAGTACTTC	CASRDYSTSCEQYF
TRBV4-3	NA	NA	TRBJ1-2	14	TGCGCCAGCAGCCCCCGCCTACCGGTTGATGGCTACACCTTC	CASSPRLPVDGYTF
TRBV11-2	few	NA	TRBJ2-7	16	TGTGCCAGCAGCTACCGAGCCGTGGGGGCCCCCTACGAGCAGTACTTC	CASSYRAVGAPYEQYF
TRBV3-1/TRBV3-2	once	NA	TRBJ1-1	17	TGTGCCAGCAGCCACCCCCAGGGGACCCGGCTGAACACTGAAGCTTTCTTT	CASSHPQGTRLNTEAFF
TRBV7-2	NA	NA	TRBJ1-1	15	TGTGCCAGCAGCTTAGTCGTCCAGGGAAGGACTGAAGCTTTCTTT	CASSLVVQGRTEAFF
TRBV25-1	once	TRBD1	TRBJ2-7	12	TGTGCCAGCAGTAAGGACAGGGCGGAGCAGTACTTC	CASSKDRAEQYF
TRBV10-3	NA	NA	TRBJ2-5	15	TGTGCCATCAGCGGACTAGGGGGAGTTGGGGAGACCCAGTACTTC	CAISGLGGVGETQYF
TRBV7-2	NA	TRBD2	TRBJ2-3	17	TGTGCCAGCAGCCCGTACCTGCGGGGGGGCCGAACAGATACGCAGTATTTT	CASSPYLRGGRTDTQYF
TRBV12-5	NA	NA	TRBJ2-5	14	TGTGCTAGTGGTTTGGCAGGGTGGCGGGAGACCCAGTACTTC	CASGLAGWRETQYF
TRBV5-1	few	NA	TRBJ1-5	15	TGCGCCAGCAGCTTAGGGGGTTCAGGCAATCAGCCCCAGCATTTT	CASSLGGSGNQPQHF
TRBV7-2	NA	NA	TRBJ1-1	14	TGTGCCAGCAGCTTAGGATTAATGAACACTGAAGCTTTCTTT	CASSLGLMNTEAFF
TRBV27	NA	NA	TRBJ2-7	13	TGTGCCAGCAGTAGTCCTCGCGCGTACGAGCAGTACTTC	CASSSPRAYEQYF
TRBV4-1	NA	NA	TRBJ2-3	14	TGCGCCAGCAGCCAAGGGGCAGACACAGATACGCAGTATTTT	CASSQGADTDTQYF
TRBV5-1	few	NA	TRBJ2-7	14	TGCGCCAGCAGCTTGGGAGGGGGCTCCTACGAGCAGTACTTC	CASSLGGGSYEQYF
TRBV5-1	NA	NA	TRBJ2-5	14	TGCGCCAGCAGCCCCTCCCAGGGGTCAGAGACCCAGTACTTC	CASSPSQGSETQYF
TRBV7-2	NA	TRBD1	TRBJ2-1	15	TGTGCCAGCAGCCCGGACAGGGGGTCCTACAATGAGCAGTTCTTC	CASSPDRGSYNEQFF
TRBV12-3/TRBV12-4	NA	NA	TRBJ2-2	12	TGTGCCAGCAGGAAAAACACCGGGGAGCTGTTTTTT	CASRKNTGELFF
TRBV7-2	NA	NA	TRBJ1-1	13	TGTGCCAGCAGCTTACACCTGAACACTGAAGCTTTCTTT	CASSLHLNTEAFF
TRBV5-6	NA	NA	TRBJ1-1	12	TGTGCCAGCAGCGGCCGTTCGCCACGGGCTTTCTTT	CASSGRSPRAFF
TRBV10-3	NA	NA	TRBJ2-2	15	TGTGCCATCAGTGAGTCGGACAGCTTCACCGGGGAGCTGTTTTTT	CAISESDSFTGELFF
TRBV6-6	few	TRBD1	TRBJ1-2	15	TGTGCCAGCAAAGCCCAGGGGGCGAGCGACTATGGCTACACCTTC	CASKAQGASDYGYTF
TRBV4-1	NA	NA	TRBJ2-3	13	TGCGCCAGCAGCCAATCTTCTCCGGATACGCAGTATTTT	CASSQSSPDTQYF
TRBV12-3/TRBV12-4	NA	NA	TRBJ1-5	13	TGTGCCAGCACCCGACAGCCTAATCAGCCCCAGCATTTT	CASTRQPNQPQHF
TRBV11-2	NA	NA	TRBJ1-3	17	TGTGCCAGCAGCTTAGGGTTTACAGGGAGCTCTGGAAACACCATATATTTT	CASSLGFTGSSGNTIYF
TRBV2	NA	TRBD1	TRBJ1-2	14	TGTGCCAGCAGTCGACAGGGGAATAACTATGGCTACACCTTC	CASSRQGNNYGYTF
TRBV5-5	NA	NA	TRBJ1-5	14	TGTGCCAGCAGCTTAGCGGATAGCAATCAGCCCCAGCATTTT	CASSLADSNQPQHF
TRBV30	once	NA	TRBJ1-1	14	TGTGCCTGGAGTGCCCTTACAGGGATGGCTGAAGCTTTCTTT	CAWSALTGMAEAFF
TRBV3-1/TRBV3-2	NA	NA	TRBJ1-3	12	TGTGCCAGCAGGAATGTGGGAAACACCATATATTTT	CASRNVGNTIYF
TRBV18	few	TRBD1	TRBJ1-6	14	TGTGCCAGCTCACCGTTTGACAGGGGTTCACCCCTCCACTTT	CASSPFDRGSPLHF
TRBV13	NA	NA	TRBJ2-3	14	TGTGCCAGCAGCTTGGACAGACGCACAGATACGCAGTATTTT	CASSLDRRTDTQYF
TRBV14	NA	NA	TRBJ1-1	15	TGTGCCAGCAGTGGAGGGGGAAGGGTAAATACTGAAGCTTTCTTT	CASSGGGRVNTEAFF
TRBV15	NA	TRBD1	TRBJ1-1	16	TGTGCCACCAGCAGGCCCCCGGGACAGCAGAACACTGAAGCTTTCTTT	CATSRPPGQQNTEAFF
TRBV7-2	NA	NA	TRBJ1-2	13	TGTGCCAGCAGCTCGGGGTGGAACTATGGCTACACCTTC	CASSSGWNYGYTF
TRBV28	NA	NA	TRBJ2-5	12	TGTGCCAGCAGTTTATTCTGGGAGACCCAGTACTTC	CASSLFWETQYF
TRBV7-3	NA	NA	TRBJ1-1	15	TGTGCCAGCAGCTTAATTCCAGGGGATAAGACTGAAGCTTTCTTT	CASSLIPGDKTEAFF